This T cell receptor (beta chain) was sequenced for a study of shared clonotypes between healthy human individuals. The CDR3 length is 18 residues. Trimming took 0 bases from V and 0 from J, leaving 14 bases between them. Per the germline V gene, CDR1 is LNHNV and CDR2 is YYDKDF (reference sequence). The protocol was immunoSEQ multiplex PCR, while the TCRdb copy is restricted to in-frame clones and leaves out a portion. The table lists 2 million to 2.5 million clones, 90% to 97% of them singletons. Sequences were obtained from naive CD4+ T cells sorted from blood. Sample subset: CD45RA+ positively selected. The receptor comes from a man aged 18-30 years in good health. This chain links TRBV15 with TRBJ1-4, with no clear D. For the CDR3, the DNA is TGTGCCACCAGCAGAGATCCGGTATCGGGGTCAACTAATGAAAAACTGTTTTTT. This gives the protein CATSRDPVSGSTNEKLFF.